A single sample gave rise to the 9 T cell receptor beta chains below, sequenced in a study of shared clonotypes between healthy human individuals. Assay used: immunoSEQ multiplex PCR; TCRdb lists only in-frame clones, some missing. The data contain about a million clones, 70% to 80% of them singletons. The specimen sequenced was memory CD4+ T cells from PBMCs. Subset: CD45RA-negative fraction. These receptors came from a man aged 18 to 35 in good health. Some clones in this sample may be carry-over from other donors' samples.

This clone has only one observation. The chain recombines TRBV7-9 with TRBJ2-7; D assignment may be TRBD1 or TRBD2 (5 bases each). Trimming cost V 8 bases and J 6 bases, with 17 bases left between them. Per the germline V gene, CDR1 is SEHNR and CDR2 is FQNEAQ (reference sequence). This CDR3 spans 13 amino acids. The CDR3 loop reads CASSNGGSLEQYF. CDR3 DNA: TGTGCCAGCTCCAATGGGGGATCGCTCGAGCAGTACTTC.

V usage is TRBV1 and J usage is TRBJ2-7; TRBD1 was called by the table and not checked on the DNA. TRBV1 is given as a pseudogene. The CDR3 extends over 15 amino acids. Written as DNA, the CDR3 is TGCACCAGCAGCCAGATACCCGGGACACTCTACGAGCAGTACTTC. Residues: CTSSQIPGTLYEQYF.

The chain's CDR3 is CASRPERGGIYPGELFF. In DNA, the CDR3 is TGTGCCAGTAGGCCGGAGCGTGGCGGGATTTATCCCGGGGAGCTGTTTTTT. The V and J genes are TRBV19 and TRBJ2-2; D is possibly TRBD2 (6 bases). This CDR3 spans 17 amino acids. The V end lost 6 bases, the J end lost 6 bases, and 23 bases lay between the germline ends. Germline values: CDR1 LNHDA, CDR2 SQIVND (reference sequence).

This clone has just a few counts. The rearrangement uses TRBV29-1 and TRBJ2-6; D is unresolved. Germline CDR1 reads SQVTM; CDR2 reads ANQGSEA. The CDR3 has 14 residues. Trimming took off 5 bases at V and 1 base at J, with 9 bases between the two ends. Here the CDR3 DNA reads TGCAGCGTTTTCGTGGCGTCTGGGGCCAACGTCCTGACTTTC. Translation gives CSVFVASGANVLTF. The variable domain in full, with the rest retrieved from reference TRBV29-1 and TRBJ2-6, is SAVISQKPSRDICQRGTSLTIQCQVDSQVTMMFWYRQQPGQSLTLIATANQGSEATYESGFVIDKFPISRPNLTFSTLTVSNMSPEDSSIYLCSVFVASGANVLTFGAGSRLTVL.

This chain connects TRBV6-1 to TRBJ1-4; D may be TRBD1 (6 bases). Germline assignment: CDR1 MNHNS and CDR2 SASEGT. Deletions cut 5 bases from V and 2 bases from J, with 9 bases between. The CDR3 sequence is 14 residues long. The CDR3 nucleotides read TGTGCCAGCAGTACAGGGACGACTAATGAAAAACTGTTTTTT. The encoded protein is CASSTGTTNEKLFF.

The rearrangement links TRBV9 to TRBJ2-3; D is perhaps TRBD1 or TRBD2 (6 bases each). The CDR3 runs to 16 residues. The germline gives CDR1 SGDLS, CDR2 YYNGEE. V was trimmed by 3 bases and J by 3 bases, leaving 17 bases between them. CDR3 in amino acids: CASSGRGDSRTDTQYF. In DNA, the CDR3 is TGTGCCAGCAGCGGGAGGGGGGACTCCCGTACAGATACGCAGTATTTT.

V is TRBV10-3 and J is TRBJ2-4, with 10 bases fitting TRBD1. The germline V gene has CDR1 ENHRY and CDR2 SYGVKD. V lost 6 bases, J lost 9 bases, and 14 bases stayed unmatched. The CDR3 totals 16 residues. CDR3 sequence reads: CAISLPLTGGDGIQYF. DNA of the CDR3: TGTGCCATCAGCCTACCTCTGACAGGGGGCGATGGCATTCAGTACTTC.

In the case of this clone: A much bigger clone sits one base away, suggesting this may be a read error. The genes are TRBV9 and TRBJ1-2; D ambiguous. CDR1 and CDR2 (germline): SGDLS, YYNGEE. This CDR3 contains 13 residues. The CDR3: CAGSASKNYGYTF. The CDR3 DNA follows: TGTGCCGGCAGCGCTTCTAAAAACTATGGCTACACCTTC.

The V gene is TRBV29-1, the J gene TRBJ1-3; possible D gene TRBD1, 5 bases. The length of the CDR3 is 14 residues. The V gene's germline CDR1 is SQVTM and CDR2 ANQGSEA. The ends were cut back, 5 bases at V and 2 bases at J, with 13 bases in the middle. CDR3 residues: CSVRRGTAGNTIYF. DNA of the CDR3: TGCAGCGTTCGTAGGGGTACAGCTGGAAACACCATATATTTT.